The 32 T cell receptor beta chains below come from one sample, sequenced in a study of blood T cell repertoires in COVID-19 (dated by TCRdb to about 2020). The library was made by the immunoSEQ multiplex PCR assay. As stored in TCRdb, this immuneACCESS dataset retains in-frame rearrangements with V and J assigned. A fraction of the clones does not appear; measured against another copy, unresolved V genes explain less than half of the discrepancy, and the remainder lacks a known reason. Recorded for this sample are under 120,000 clones; 80% to 90% of them occurred a single time. Of the sample, approximately 31% falls within the top ten clones. What was sequenced was peripheral blood. The receptors come from a woman of 80 years or more with acute or convalescent COVID-19.

The gene calls are TRBV23-1 and TRBJ2-7; 7 positions agree with TRBD1. TRBV23-1 qualifies as an ORF whose function is uncertain. J was trimmed by 5 bases and V by 0 bases; bases with no gene match: 7. CDR3 length: 15 amino acids. In DNA form, the CDR3 reads TGCGCCAGCAGTCAATCGCCCGACAGGGCCCACGAGCAGTACTTC. It specifies CASSQSPDRAHEQYF.

This chain connects TRBV5-1 to TRBJ2-3; TRBD1 matches at 10 bases. V dropped 4 bases and J dropped 2; count of bases not matched to a gene: 4. The CDR3 loop spans 15 amino acids. Per the germline V gene, CDR1 is SGHRS and CDR2 is YFSETQ. This CDR3 is CASSGTGVPTDTQYF. DNA for the CDR3: TGCGCCAGCAGCGGGACAGGGGTCCCCACAGATACGCAGTATTTT.

This sequence joins TRBV9 and TRBJ2-3; D ambiguous. This CDR3 region has 13 residues. Per the germline V gene, CDR1 is SGDLS and CDR2 is YYNGEE. V was cut by 4 bases and J by 6 bases, with 12 bases left in between. CDR3 sequence reads: CASSPLARDTQYF. CDR3 nucleotide sequence: TGTGCCAGCAGCCCGCTTGCGCGGGATACGCAGTATTTT.

The V gene is TRBV5-1, the J gene TRBJ1-1; D possibly corresponds to TRBD1 (5 bases). Trimming removed 1 base from V and 0 bases from J, with 16 bases in between. The CDR3 runs to 17 residues. Germline lookup yields CDR1 SGHRS and CDR2 YFSETQ. CDR3: CASSLITDSLMNTEAFF. The DNA for the CDR3 is TGCGCCAGCAGCTTGATCACAGACAGCCTCATGAACACTGAAGCTTTCTTT.

The CDR3 sequence: CASRRKYWETQYF. As DNA, the CDR3 is TGTGCCAGCAGGCGAAAATATTGGGAGACCCAGTACTTC. This chain links TRBV28 with TRBJ2-5; no reliable D call. CDR1 is MDHEN, CDR2 SYDVKM, per germline. Trimming cost V 6 bases and J 5 bases, with 13 bases left between them. CDR3 length: 13 amino acids.

This rearrangement joins TRBV18 to TRBJ2-4; 13 bases match TRBD2. Trimming took 0 bases from V and 0 from J; bases not matched to a gene: 8. This CDR3 contains 20 residues. Germline CDR1 KGHSH, CDR2 LQKENI. CDR3: CASSPPAWTSGGLAKNIQYF. CDR3 sequence (DNA): TGTGCCAGCTCACCACCGGCTTGGACTAGCGGGGGATTAGCCAAAAACATTCAGTACTTC.

V usage is TRBV27 and J usage is TRBJ1-5, with D tentatively TRBD1 (5 bases). The germline V gene has CDR1 MNHEY and CDR2 SMNVEV (reference sequence). Between the trimmed V and J ends, which lost 4 bases and 0 bases, there was a span of 16 bases. CDR3 length equals 17 residues. The CDR3 sequence is CASSSLARGDSNQPQHF. DNA of the CDR3: TGTGCCAGCAGTTCGTTGGCACGGGGGGATAGCAATCAGCCCCAGCATTTT.

This chain uses TRBV5-1 with TRBJ2-7, with TRBD1 matching 7 bases. Per the germline V gene, CDR1 is SGHRS and CDR2 is YFSETQ. After removal of 0 bases from V and 4 bases from J, the junction contained 16 bases not matched to a gene. The CDR3 totals 18 residues. CDR3 DNA sequence: TGCGCCAGCAGCTTGGTGGGCGGTGTAGGAGAACAGGGGTACGAGCAGTACTTC. Translation gives CASSLVGGVGEQGYEQYF.

The genes are TRBV6-5 and TRBJ2-7, with 7 bases lining up with TRBD1. This CDR3 contains 13 residues. The V gene end was trimmed by 0 bases and the J gene end by 4 bases; junction bases not matched to a gene: 0. Germline-derived CDR1 and CDR2 are MNHEY and SVGAGI. The CDR3 sequence is CASSYSDRYEQYF. Here the CDR3 DNA reads TGTGCCAGCAGTTACTCGGACAGGTACGAGCAGTACTTC.

V and J are TRBV28 and TRBJ2-3; 10 bases are shared with TRBD2. From germline, CDR1 is MDHEN and CDR2 SYDVKM. The CDR3 has 18 amino acids. With V trimmed by 4 bases and J by 1 base, 11 bases remained unmatched. This CDR3 reads CASSYPIALAGGTDTQYF. In DNA form, the CDR3 reads TGTGCCAGCAGTTATCCAATCGCTCTAGCGGGGGGCACAGATACGCAGTATTTT.

The CDR3 region has the DNA TGCAGTGCTAATGACAGGGTCGAAGAGCAGTTCTTC. Protein sequence: CSANDRVEEQFF. The chain couples TRBV20-1 to TRBJ2-1, with 7 bases fitting TRBD1. This CDR3 has 12 residues. Germline CDR1 and CDR2: DFQATT and SNEGSKA (reference sequence). The V segment lost 4 bases and the J segment 10 bases; nucleotides outside the gene matches: 7.

V is TRBV7-8 and J is TRBJ2-3; D might be TRBD1 (5 bases). The germline V and J ends were trimmed by 1 base and 4 bases, with 9 bases remaining between them. Germline V CDR1 and CDR2: SGHVS, FQNEAQ. CDR3 size: 14 residues. CDR3 DNA: TGTGCCAGCAGCTTAGTGACAGATCCAGATACGCAGTATTTT. Translated, it gives CASSLVTDPDTQYF.

This chain links TRBV18 with TRBJ2-7; D might be TRBD1 (5 bases). This CDR3 comprises 14 residues. Trimming shortened V by 2 bases and J by 3 bases, and 11 bases separated the two germline ends. The germline gives CDR1 KGHSH, CDR2 LQKENI. DNA for the CDR3: TGTGCCAGCTCACCAGCAGGGTTATACTACGAGCAGTACTTC. Residues: CASSPAGLYYEQYF.

The CDR3 loop reads CASSLGQGGYEQYF. The CDR3 DNA reads TGTGCCAGCAGCCTGGGACAGGGTGGCTACGAGCAGTACTTC. The genes are TRBV11-2 and TRBJ2-7; TRBD1 matches at 9 bases. V gave up 5 bases and J gave up 3 bases; unmatched junction bases: 5. The CDR3 runs to 14 residues. Germline values: CDR1 SGHAT, CDR2 FQNNGV.

This clone has just one count. The chain recombines TRBV7-2 with TRBJ2-1; 10 bases map to TRBD2. Germline-derived CDR1 and CDR2 are SGHTA and FQGNSA. V gave up 0 bases and J gave up 0 bases; unmatched junction bases: 5. This CDR3 is 18 amino acids long. The CDR3 sequence: CASSLAASGGSSYNEQFF. In nucleotides, the CDR3 is TGTGCCAGCAGCTTAGCGGCTAGCGGGGGCAGCTCCTACAATGAGCAGTTCTTC.

The gene calls are TRBV6-5 and TRBJ1-1; D is undetermined. V dropped 6 bases and J dropped 8 bases, with 19 bases sitting between them. Per the germline V gene, CDR1 is MNHEY and CDR2 is SVGAGI. The CDR3 extends over 14 amino acids. DNA of the CDR3: TGTGCCAGCAGCTCCCCAGGAGGTGCCACCGAAGCTTTCTTT. Encoded protein: CASSSPGGATEAFF.

J is TRBJ1-2 and V is TRBV28, with D possibly matching TRBD1 (5 bases). The CDR3 has 14 amino acids. V lost 6 bases and J 3 bases, leaving 14 bases between the germline ends. Germline V gene lookup returns CDR1 MDHEN and CDR2 SYDVKM. The CDR3 region has the DNA TGTGCCAGCAGCCCCGTGGGAGGGGACTATGGCTACACCTTC. Amino acids: CASSPVGGDYGYTF.

The rearrangement joins TRBV7-2 to TRBJ1-4; no firm D call. V lost 1 base to trimming and J lost 10 bases, with 7 bases between them. The CDR3 consists of 12 residues. Germline V gives CDR1 SGHTA, CDR2 FQGNSA. CDR3 DNA sequence: TGTGCCAGCAGCTTAGGTCCGGGAAAACTGTTTTTT. Protein sequence: CASSLGPGKLFF.

The chain recombines TRBV19 with TRBJ1-2, with D unresolved. Trimming removed 1 base at V and 1 base at J, with 7 bases between. This CDR3 region has 14 residues. The V gene's germline CDR1 is LNHDA and CDR2 SQIVND (reference sequence). CDR3 in amino acids: CASSIAPFNYGYTF. CDR3 nucleotides: TGTGCCAGTAGTATAGCCCCGTTTAACTATGGCTACACCTTC. The variable domain in full, completed from reference TRBV19 and TRBJ1-2, reads DGGITQSPKYLFRKEGQNVTLSCEQNLNHDAMYWYRQDPGQGLRLIYYSQIVNDFQKGDIAEGYSVSREKKESFPLTVTSAQKNPTAFYLCASSIAPFNYGYTFGSGTRLTVV.

This chain connects TRBV5-1 to TRBJ2-7, with TRBD1 matching over 8 bases. The V segment lost 5 bases and the J segment 3 bases; nucleotides outside the gene matches: 7. The CDR3 extends over 14 amino acids. Germline lookup yields CDR1 SGHRS and CDR2 YFSETQ. This chain's CDR3 is CASREGQGGYEQYF. CDR3 bases: TGCGCCAGCAGGGAAGGACAGGGCGGCTACGAGCAGTACTTC.

The V gene is TRBV29-1, the J gene TRBJ2-7; 7 bases are a match to TRBD1. The CDR3 has 13 residues. Germline CDR1 is SQVTM and CDR2 is ANQGSEA. The J segment lost 2 bases and the V segment lost 3 bases, leaving 4 bases of the junction unmatched. In DNA form, the CDR3 reads TGCAGCGTTGAGACAGGGTTAACCTACGAGCAGTACTTC. Amino acid sequence: CSVETGLTYEQYF.

A few counts support this clone. This chain uses TRBV27 with TRBJ2-3; 8 positions match TRBD1. Germline CDR1 is MNHEY and CDR2 is SMNVEV (reference sequence). Germline trimming cut 5 bases from V and 2 bases from J; bases unmatched to any gene: 6. CDR3 length: 15 amino acids. CDR3 in amino acids: CASSPPGQATDTQYF. The CDR3 DNA sequence: TGTGCCAGCAGTCCCCCGGGACAGGCCACAGATACGCAGTATTTT.

This chain connects TRBV7-8 to TRBJ2-3; 15 bases are a match to TRBD2. Germline V gene sequence: CDR1 SGHVS, CDR2 FQNEAQ. CDR3 length: 20 amino acids. V trimming: 1 base; J trimming: 1 base; junction bases outside the gene matches: 9. DNA for the CDR3: TGTGCCAGCAGCTTAGGCGGGACTAGCGGGGGGCAGGGGGGCACAGATACGCAGTATTTT. Protein product: CASSLGGTSGGQGGTDTQYF.

The chain has TRBV27 and TRBJ2-1, with TRBD2 identical over 10 bases. J lost 6 bases, V lost 2 bases, and 10 bases had no gene match. CDR1 and CDR2 (germline): MNHEY, SMNVEV (reference sequence). The CDR3 has 17 residues. This CDR3 reads CASSLTGSGGVRNEQFF. The CDR3 region has the DNA TGTGCCAGCAGTTTAACCGGGAGCGGGGGGGTCCGCAATGAGCAGTTCTTC.

In its sample, this clone was seen once. The gene calls are TRBV4-1 and TRBJ1-5, with D perhaps TRBD1 (5 bases). This CDR3 contains 15 residues. CDR1 and CDR2 (germline): MGHRA, YSYEKL. The V end was cut by 2 bases, the J end by 0 bases, with 8 bases between. The DNA for the CDR3 is TGCGCCAGCAGCCAACGACAGTATAGCAATCAGCCCCAGCATTTT. This gives the protein CASSQRQYSNQPQHF.

The V call is TRBV19, the J call TRBJ1-5, with D perhaps TRBD1 (5 bases). CDR3 size: 15 residues. The V gene's germline CDR1 is LNHDA and CDR2 SQIVND (reference sequence). The V and J ends lost 5 bases and 4 bases respectively, with 15 bases between them. CDR3 bases: TGTGCCAGTAGTCCAAAGGGGCTAATTAATCAGCCCCAGCATTTT. It codes for CASSPKGLINQPQHF.

This clone was found a few times. This rearrangement joins TRBV19 to TRBJ2-7; maybe TRBD1 (6 bases). Germline V gene data show CDR1 as LNHDA and CDR2 as SQIVND (reference sequence). Trimming took off 1 base at V and 6 bases at J, with 10 bases between the two ends. The CDR3 contains 13 residues. CDR3 nucleotide sequence: TGTGCCAGTAGTATAGTGGAAGGGGGCGAGCAGTACTTC. Protein product: CASSIVEGGEQYF.

The chain is built from TRBV11-2 and TRBJ1-2; D uncertain. The ends were cut back, 3 bases at V and 0 bases at J, with 5 bases in the middle. CDR3 length equals 13 residues. Germline V gene lookup returns CDR1 SGHAT and CDR2 FQNNGV. This CDR3 is CASSLSTNYGYTF. The CDR3 region has the DNA TGTGCCAGCAGCTTGTCCACTAACTATGGCTACACCTTC.

This clone was seen just once. The V gene is TRBV21-1, the J gene TRBJ2-4; the table gives TRBD1 as D, unverified against the DNA. TRBV21-1 is annotated as a pseudogene. The CDR3 is 21 residues long. In nucleotides, the CDR3 is TGTGCCAGCAGCACCCGGCGACACAGGGGGCGCTTTCTTATAGCCAAAAACATTCAGTACTTC. This encodes CASSTRRHRGRFLIAKNIQYF.

This sequence joins TRBV10-3 and TRBJ1-1, with 7 bases matching TRBD1. The CDR3 is made up of 14 amino acids. J gave up 5 bases and V 6 bases, and 9 bases lay outside the gene matches. In germline, CDR1 is ENHRY, CDR2 SYGVKD. The CDR3 nucleotides are TGTGCCATCAGCCGGGGGACAGTAGCTACTGAAGCTTTCTTT. Residues: CAISRGTVATEAFF.

The chain employs TRBV4-1 and TRBJ1-2, with 9 positions matching TRBD1. This CDR3 is 15 amino acids long. Germline V gene data show CDR1 as MGHRA and CDR2 as YSYEKL. Trimming removed 6 bases from V and 4 bases from J; junction bases left unmatched: 9. The DNA for the CDR3 is TGCGCCAGCAGGCCTGTGGGACAGGGTAGCTATGGCTACACCTTC. Translated: CASRPVGQGSYGYTF.

The chain links TRBV23-1 to TRBJ1-2; no reliable D call. TRBV23-1 counts as an open reading frame of uncertain function. V was cut by 0 bases and J by 0 bases, with 20 bases left in between. The CDR3 contains 19 residues. In nucleotides, the CDR3 is TGCGCCAGCAGTCAATCCGAATTGGGTTCAGGATTCTCTAACTATGGCTACACCTTC. Translated: CASSQSELGSGFSNYGYTF.